This T cell receptor (beta chain) was obtained from a study of OX40 agonist ivuxolimab in advanced cancers. Across the whole study: Patients took ivuxolimab, an agonistic anti-OX40 (CD134) antibody.

CDR1 is KGHSH and CDR2 is LQKENI in the germline V gene. The CDR3 spans 17 residues. The germline V and J ends were trimmed by 3 bases and 7 bases, with 24 bases remaining between them. Sequencing used immunoSEQ multiplex PCR; TCRdb keeps in-frame clones, though not all of them. The sample shows around 45,000 clones, roughly 86% of them seen only once. This sample comprised CD4+ or CD8+ T cells sorted from blood, obtained in a trial of the OX40 agonist ivuxolimab. The chain links TRBV18 to TRBJ1-2; D is perhaps TRBD1 (6 bases). The TCR sequence derives from an adult with an advanced solid tumor such as melanoma, head and neck, liver or kidney cancer. The CDR3 loop is CASSPPLAGAHPGGYTF. The CDR3 DNA follows: TGTGCCAGCTCACCCCCATTAGCGGGGGCGCATCCGGGTGGCTACACCTTC.